These T cell receptor beta chains were read from a single sample in a study of early T cells in non-severe SARS-CoV-2 infection. A single record per CDR3 protein comes from TCRdb applying MiXCR to the 5' RACE reads. Among tens of thousands of distinct CDR3 sequences listed, 4% to 5% were seen once. The sequenced sample consisted of whole blood. The receptors derive from an adult who was a healthcare worker with PCR-confirmed SARS-CoV-2 infection or an uninfected control (not recorded which). Each CDR3 is given with its conserved first and last residue. The D gene is left open where the match is weak. Some rows have no size entry. The others give once, few or many, or a class for an expanded clone.

NA	TRBV2	TRBJ2-7	11	many	TGTGCCATCAACAGGGACTACGAGCAGTACTTC	CAINRDYEQYF
NA	TRBV20-1	TRBJ2-5	12	NA	TGCAGTGCTAGAGGCAACCAAGAGACCCAGTACTTC	CSARGNQETQYF
NA	TRBV21-1	TRBJ2-6	17	many	TGTGCCAGCAGTCCGGAGGGGGTGAGCTCTGGGGCCAACGTCCTGACTTTC	CASSPEGVSSGANVLTF
NA	TRBV15	TRBJ1-1	14	many	TGTGCCACCAGCAGCGCCCGGGGCAATCCCCCAGCTTTCTTT	CATSSARGNPPAFF
NA	TRBV6-6	TRBJ2-5	15	many	TGTGCCAGCAGTGCTGGACAGAAACACCAAGAGACCCAGTACTTC	CASSAGQKHQETQYF
TRBD1	TRBV6-5	TRBJ1-5	15	many	TGTGCCAGCAGGAAAGCAGGGGGCCTCAATCAGCCCCAGCATTTT	CASRKAGGLNQPQHF
TRBD1	TRBV4-3	TRBJ2-3	18	many	TGCGCCAGCAGCCAAGCCCCTAGGGGGCAAGGACGCACAGATACGCAGTATTTT	CASSQAPRGQGRTDTQYF
NA	TRBV24-1	TRBJ1-1	13	few	TGTGCCACCAGTGATTGGAGGGGCACTGAAGCTTTCTTT	CATSDWRGTEAFF
NA	TRBV9	TRBJ2-1	15	NA	TGTGCCAGCAGCCCAACAGGTAACTCCTACAATGAGCAGTTCTTC	CASSPTGNSYNEQFF
NA	TRBV5-1	TRBJ2-3	15	NA	TGCGCCAGCAGCTTGGCCGACACCTCCACAGATACGCAGTATTTT	CASSLADTSTDTQYF
TRBD2	TRBV14	TRBJ2-5	15	few	TGTGCCAGCAGCTTGACTAGCGAGGATTGGGAGACCCAGTACTTC	CASSLTSEDWETQYF
TRBD1	TRBV6-6	TRBJ1-5	14	many	TGTGCCAGCAGCTTCGACAGGGGTGCGCAGCCCCAGCATTTT	CASSFDRGAQPQHF
NA	TRBV6-1	TRBJ1-2	13	many	TGTGCCAGCAGCCTGGAGGCCGGCTATGGCTACACCTTC	CASSLEAGYGYTF
NA	TRBV7-3	TRBJ2-1	16	many	TGTGCCAGCAGCTTAAAAGGTGGGAGCTCCTACAATGAGCAGTTCTTC	CASSLKGGSSYNEQFF
TRBD1	TRBV3-1	TRBJ2-5	16	many	TGTGCCAGCAGCCGAGACCCCGGGACAGGGGGACAGACCCAGTACTTC	CASSRDPGTGGQTQYF
NA	TRBV2	TRBJ2-3	16	few	TGTGCCAGCAGTGAAGCCAAAACAGGGTGGACAGATACGCAGTATTTT	CASSEAKTGWTDTQYF
TRBD1	TRBV4-2	TRBJ1-5	14	medium-sized	TGTGCCAGCAGCGCAGGGGGCACAGAACAGCCCCAGCATTTT	CASSAGGTEQPQHF
NA	TRBV7-9	TRBJ2-5	13	few	TGTGCCAGCAGCGAGAGCAGAAGGGGGACCCAGTACTTC	CASSESRRGTQYF
NA	TRBV20-1	TRBJ2-1	13	many	TGCAGTGCTAGAAAAGGCGGGCCGCGTGAGCAGTTCTTC	CSARKGGPREQFF
NA	TRBV7-2	TRBJ1-2	17	many	TGTGCCAGCAGCTTAATGGGCCGGGACTCCCTATACTATGGCTACACCTTC	CASSLMGRDSLYYGYTF
NA	TRBV6-5	TRBJ2-1	13	NA	TGTGCCAGCAGTAACAGTCCCGTCAATGAGCAGTTCTTC	CASSNSPVNEQFF
TRBD1	TRBV7-3	TRBJ2-1	15	many	TGTGCCAGCAGCTTCGGACAGGGTGAAATGAATGAGCAGTTCTTC	CASSFGQGEMNEQFF
NA	TRBV28	TRBJ1-2	11	NA	TGTGCCAGCGGAGCGGAGGCAGGCTACACCTTC	CASGAEAGYTF
TRBD1	TRBV6-5	TRBJ2-7	14	few	TGTGCCAGCAGTTACGGGACAGGGCCCTACGAGCAGTACTTC	CASSYGTGPYEQYF
NA	TRBV9	TRBJ1-2	16	many	TGTGCCAGCAGCCCCCGGACAGAAAAACCTAACTATGGCTACACCTTC	CASSPRTEKPNYGYTF
TRBD1	TRBV7-2	TRBJ1-4	17	NA	TGTGCCAGCAGCCCAGGGGGCCGAGTGATGTATAATGAAAAACTGTTTTTT	CASSPGGRVMYNEKLFF
TRBD2	TRBV12-3/TRBV12-4	TRBJ2-4	12	medium-sized	TGTGCCAGCAGTCCCGGACTAGCGCTTCAGTACTTC	CASSPGLALQYF
NA	TRBV20-1	TRBJ2-3	15	few	TGCAGTGCTAGAGATCCTTCGGTAGGGGCAGATACGCAGTATTTT	CSARDPSVGADTQYF
TRBD1	TRBV28	TRBJ2-1	13	many	TGTGCCAGCAGCGGGACAGGGTGGGATGAGCAGTTCTTC	CASSGTGWDEQFF
NA	TRBV7-9	TRBJ1-2	14	many	TGTGCCAGCACCAATTCTAACAGGGACTATGGCTACACCTTC	CASTNSNRDYGYTF
TRBD1	TRBV7-6	TRBJ2-2	16	few	TGTGCCAGCAGCTTAAGGACAGGGGGTAACACCGGGGAGCTGTTTTTT	CASSLRTGGNTGELFF